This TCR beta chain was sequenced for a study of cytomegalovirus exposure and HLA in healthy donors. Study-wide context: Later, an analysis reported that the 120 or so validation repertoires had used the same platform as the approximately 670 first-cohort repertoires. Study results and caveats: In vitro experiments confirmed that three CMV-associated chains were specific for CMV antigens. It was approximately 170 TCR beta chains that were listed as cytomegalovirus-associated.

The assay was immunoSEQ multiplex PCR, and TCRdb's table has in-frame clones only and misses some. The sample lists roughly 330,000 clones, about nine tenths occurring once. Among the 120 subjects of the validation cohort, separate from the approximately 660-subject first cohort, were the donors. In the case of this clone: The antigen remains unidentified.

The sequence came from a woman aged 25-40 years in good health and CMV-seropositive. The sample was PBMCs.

The CDR3 loop reads CSVEATGGGRDQYF. CDR3 DNA sequence: TGCAGCGTTGAAGCTACAGGGGGGGGGAGAGACCAGTACTTC. The chain recombines TRBV29-1 with TRBJ2-5, with D possibly TRBD1 on 8 matching bases. Between the trimmed V and J ends, which lost 1 base and 10 bases, there was a span of 19 bases. This CDR3 has 14 residues. Germline V lookup: CDR1 SQVTM, CDR2 ANQGSEA. The full variable domain, its missing parts supplied by reference TRBV29-1 and TRBJ2-5, is SAVISQKPSRDICQRGTSLTIQCQVDSQVTMMFWYRQQPGQSLTLIATANQGSEATYESGFVIDKFPISRPNLTFSTLTVSNMSPEDSSIYLCSVEATGGGRDQYFGPGTRLLVL.